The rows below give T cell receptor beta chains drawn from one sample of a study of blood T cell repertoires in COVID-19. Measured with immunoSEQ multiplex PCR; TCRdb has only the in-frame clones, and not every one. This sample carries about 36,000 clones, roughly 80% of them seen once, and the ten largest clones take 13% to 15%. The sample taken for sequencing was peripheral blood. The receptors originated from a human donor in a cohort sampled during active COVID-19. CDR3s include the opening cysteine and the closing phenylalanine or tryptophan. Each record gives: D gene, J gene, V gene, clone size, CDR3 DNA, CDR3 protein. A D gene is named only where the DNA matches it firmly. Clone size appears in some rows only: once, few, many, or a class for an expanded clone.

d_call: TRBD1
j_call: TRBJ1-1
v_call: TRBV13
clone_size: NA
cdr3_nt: TGTGCCAGCAGCGTAGGGGGCTTAAACACTGAAGCTTTCTTT
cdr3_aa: CASSVGGLNTEAFF

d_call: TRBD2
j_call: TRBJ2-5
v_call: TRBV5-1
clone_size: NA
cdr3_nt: TGCGCCAGCAGCGGCCAGCCTAGCGGGGCTCAAGAGACCCAGTACTTC
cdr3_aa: CASSGQPSGAQETQYF

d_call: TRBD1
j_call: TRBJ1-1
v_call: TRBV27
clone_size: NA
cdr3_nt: TGTGCCAGCAGAAAAACAGTGGGGCAGGGGGCTGGGAGGACTGAAGCTTTCTTT
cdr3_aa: CASRKTVGQGAGRTEAFF

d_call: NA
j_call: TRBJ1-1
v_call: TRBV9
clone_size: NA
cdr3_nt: TGTGCCAGCAGCGCGCACCCTTCGGGGAAGGTGAACACTGAAGCTTTCTTT
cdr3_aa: CASSAHPSGKVNTEAFF

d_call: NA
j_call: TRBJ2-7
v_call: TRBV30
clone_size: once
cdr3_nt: TGTGCCGGCGGGACTTTGATCGAGCAGTACTTC
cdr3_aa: CAGGTLIEQYF

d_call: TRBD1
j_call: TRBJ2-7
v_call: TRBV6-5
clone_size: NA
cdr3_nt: TGTGCCAGCTGTTACTCGGGACAGGGGGGGGTCTACGAGCAGTACTTC
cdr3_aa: CASCYSGQGGVYEQYF

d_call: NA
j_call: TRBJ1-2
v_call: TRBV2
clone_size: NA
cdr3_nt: TGTGCCAGCATTGGGTTAGCCTTAATCTATGGCTACACCTTC
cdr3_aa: CASIGLALIYGYTF

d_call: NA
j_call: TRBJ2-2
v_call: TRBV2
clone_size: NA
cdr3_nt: TGTGCCAGCAGGACAGACACCGGGGAGCTGTTTTTT
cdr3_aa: CASRTDTGELFF

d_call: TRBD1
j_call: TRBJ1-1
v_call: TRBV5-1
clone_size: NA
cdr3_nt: TGCGCCAGCACCTCACTCGGGACAGGGAGTGATAGGGCTTTCTTT
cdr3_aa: CASTSLGTGSDRAFF

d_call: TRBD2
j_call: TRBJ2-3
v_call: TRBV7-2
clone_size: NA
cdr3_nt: TGTGCCAGCAGAAAAACAAGCGGGGCGTCCGCGCAGTATTTT
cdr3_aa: CASRKTSGASAQYF

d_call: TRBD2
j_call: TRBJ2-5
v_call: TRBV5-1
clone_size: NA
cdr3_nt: TGCGCCAGCAAGCAAGCGGGGGCTCAAGAGACCCAGTACTTC
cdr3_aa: CASKQAGAQETQYF

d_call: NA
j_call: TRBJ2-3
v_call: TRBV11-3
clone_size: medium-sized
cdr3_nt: TGTGCCAGCAGTTACAGGTCACAAACCTTCACAGATACGCAGTATTTT
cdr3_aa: CASSYRSQTFTDTQYF

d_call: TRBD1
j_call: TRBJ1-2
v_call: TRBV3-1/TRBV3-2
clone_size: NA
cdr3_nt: TGTGCCAGCAGCCCCGGGACAGGGGCGTATGGCTACACCTTC
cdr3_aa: CASSPGTGAYGYTF

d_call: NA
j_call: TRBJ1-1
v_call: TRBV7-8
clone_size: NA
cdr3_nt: TGTGCCAGCAGCTTCGCCACAGGGACCACTGAAGCTTTCTTT
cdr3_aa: CASSFATGTTEAFF

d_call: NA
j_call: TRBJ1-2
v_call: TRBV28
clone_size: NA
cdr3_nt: TGTGCCACCACACAGTACTATGGCTACACCTTC
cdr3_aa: CATTQYYGYTF

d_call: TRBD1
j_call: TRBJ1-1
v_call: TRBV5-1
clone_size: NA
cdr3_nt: TGCGCCAGCAGCCTTGTAGGACAGGGAGGCACTGAAGCTTTCTTT
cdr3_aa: CASSLVGQGGTEAFF

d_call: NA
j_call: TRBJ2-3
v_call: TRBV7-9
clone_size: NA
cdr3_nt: TGTGCCAGCAGCTTAATCGCAGATACGCAGTATTTT
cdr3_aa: CASSLIADTQYF

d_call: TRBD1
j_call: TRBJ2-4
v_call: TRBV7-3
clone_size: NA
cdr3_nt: TGTGCCAGCAGCTCGCCGGGACAGGGATCGAGCATTCAGTACTTC
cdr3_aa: CASSSPGQGSSIQYF

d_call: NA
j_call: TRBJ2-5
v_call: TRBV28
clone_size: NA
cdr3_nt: TGTGCCAGCAGTTTACGGGGGTGGTACCAAGAGACCCAGTACTTC
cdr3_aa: CASSLRGWYQETQYF

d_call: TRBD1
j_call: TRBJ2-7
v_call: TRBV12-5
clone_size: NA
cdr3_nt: TGTGCTAGTGGTTTGGGAGGACAGGCATACGAGCAGTACTTC
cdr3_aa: CASGLGGQAYEQYF

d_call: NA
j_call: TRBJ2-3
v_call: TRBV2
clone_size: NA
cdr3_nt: TGTGCCAGCAGTGGGGCAACTAGCACAGATACGCAGTATTTT
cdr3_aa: CASSGATSTDTQYF

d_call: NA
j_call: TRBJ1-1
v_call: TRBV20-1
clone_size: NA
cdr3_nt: TGCAGTGCTAGTCCTCCCACCGCGGGGGACACTGAAGCTTTCTTT
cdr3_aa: CSASPPTAGDTEAFF

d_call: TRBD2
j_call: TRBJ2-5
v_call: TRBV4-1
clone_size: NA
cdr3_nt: TGCGCCAGCAGCCAATCGGGACTACCAGAGACCCAGTACTTC
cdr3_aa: CASSQSGLPETQYF

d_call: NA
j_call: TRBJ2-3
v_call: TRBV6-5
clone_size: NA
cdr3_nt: TGTGCCAGCAGTTACGGGCTAGCTGAGGTCACAGATACGCAGTATTTT
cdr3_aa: CASSYGLAEVTDTQYF

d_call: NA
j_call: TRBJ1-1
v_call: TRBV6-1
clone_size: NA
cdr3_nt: TGTGCCAGCAGTGAGCGGGGAAACCAACCCTTACACGAAGCTTTCTTT
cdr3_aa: CASSERGNQPLHEAFF

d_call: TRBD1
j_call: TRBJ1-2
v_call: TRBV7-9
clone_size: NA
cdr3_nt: TGTGCCAGCAGCTTAGCCCCACAGGGGAGCCACTATGGCTACACCTTC
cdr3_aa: CASSLAPQGSHYGYTF

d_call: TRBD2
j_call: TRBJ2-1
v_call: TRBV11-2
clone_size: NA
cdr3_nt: TGTGCCAGCAGCTTAGATTCGGGGAGGGTCTTAGGATATGAGCAGTTCTTC
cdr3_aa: CASSLDSGRVLGYEQFF

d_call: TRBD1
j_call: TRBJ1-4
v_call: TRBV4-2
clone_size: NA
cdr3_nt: TGTGCCAGCAGCCAAGTTGACAGGGAACTGTTTTTT
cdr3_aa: CASSQVDRELFF

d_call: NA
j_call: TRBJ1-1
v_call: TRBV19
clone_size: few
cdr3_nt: TGTGCCAGTAGTATAGACGGGAGGAACACTGAAGCTTTCTTT
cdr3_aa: CASSIDGRNTEAFF

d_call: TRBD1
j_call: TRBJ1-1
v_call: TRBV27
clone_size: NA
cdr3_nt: TGTGCCAGCAGTTTACAGGGGGCGGACACTGAAGCTTTCTTT
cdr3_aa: CASSLQGADTEAFF

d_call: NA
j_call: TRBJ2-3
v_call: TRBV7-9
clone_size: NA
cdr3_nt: TGTGCCAGCAGCACCCTTTCCCTTTCAGGGTCAGATACGCAGTATTTT
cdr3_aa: CASSTLSLSGSDTQYF

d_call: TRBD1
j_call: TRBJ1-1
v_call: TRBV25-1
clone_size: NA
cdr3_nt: TGTGCCAGCAGGAGACAGGGTCTGAACACTGAAGCTTTCTTT
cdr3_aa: CASRRQGLNTEAFF

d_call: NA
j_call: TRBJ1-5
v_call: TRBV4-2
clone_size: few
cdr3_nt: TGTGCCAGCAGCCAAGATAAAGCCAGCAATCAGCCCCAGCATTTT
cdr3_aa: CASSQDKASNQPQHF

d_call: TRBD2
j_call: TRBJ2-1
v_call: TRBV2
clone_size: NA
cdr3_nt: TGTGCCAGCAGCCTAGCGGCCTACAATGAGCAGTTCTTC
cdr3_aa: CASSLAAYNEQFF

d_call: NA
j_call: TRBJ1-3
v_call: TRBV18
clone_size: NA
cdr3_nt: TGTGCCAGCTCACCACAGGACAGTCCCATATATTTT
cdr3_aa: CASSPQDSPIYF

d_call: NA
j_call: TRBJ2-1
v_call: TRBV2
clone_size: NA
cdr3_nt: TGTGCCAGCAGGGCAAGGTTGGCGGGGCTATACAATGAGCAGTTCTTC
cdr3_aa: CASRARLAGLYNEQFF

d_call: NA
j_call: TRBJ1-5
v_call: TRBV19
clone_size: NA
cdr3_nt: TGTGCCAGTAGTGAGGAGTCGTTACAGCCCCAGCATTTT
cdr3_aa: CASSEESLQPQHF

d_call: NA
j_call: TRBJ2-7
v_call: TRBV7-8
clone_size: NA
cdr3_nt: TGTGCCAGCAACACGATTGCTCAGGGCTACGAGCAGTACTTC
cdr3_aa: CASNTIAQGYEQYF

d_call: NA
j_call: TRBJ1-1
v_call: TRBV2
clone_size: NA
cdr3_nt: TGTGCCAGCAGTGAATCAGGGGAGTTACAGGCTTTCTTT
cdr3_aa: CASSESGELQAFF

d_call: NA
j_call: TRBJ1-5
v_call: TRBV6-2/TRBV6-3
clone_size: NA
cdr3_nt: TGTGCCAGCAGCTTATCAACCGGGACACCTAGCAATCAGCCCCAGCATTTT
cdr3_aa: CASSLSTGTPSNQPQHF

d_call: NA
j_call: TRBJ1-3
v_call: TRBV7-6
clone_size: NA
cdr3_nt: TGTGCCAGCAGCTCACAGGAGTTCTTCTCTGGAAACACCATATATTTT
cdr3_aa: CASSSQEFFSGNTIYF

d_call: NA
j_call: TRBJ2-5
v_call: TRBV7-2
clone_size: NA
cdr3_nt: TGTGCCAGCAGCTTAAATCCGCTAGCGGAGACCCAGTACTTC
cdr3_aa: CASSLNPLAETQYF

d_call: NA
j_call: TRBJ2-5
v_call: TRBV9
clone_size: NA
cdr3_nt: TGTGCCAGCAGCGTAACAGACAACCCAGAGACCCAGTACTTC
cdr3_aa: CASSVTDNPETQYF

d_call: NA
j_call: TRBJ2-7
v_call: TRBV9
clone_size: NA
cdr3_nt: TGTGCCAGCAGCTTCGGTACTGGTGGTGCTTACGAGCAGTACTTC
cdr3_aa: CASSFGTGGAYEQYF

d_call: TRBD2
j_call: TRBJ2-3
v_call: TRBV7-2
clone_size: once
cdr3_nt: TGTGCCAGCAGCTTAGCGGGGGGGGTGGTAGATACGCAGTATTTT
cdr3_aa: CASSLAGGVVDTQYF

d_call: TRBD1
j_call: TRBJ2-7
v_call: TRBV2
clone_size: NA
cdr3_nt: TGTGCCAGCAGAGAGATGGACAGGGGGCTTAGGTACGAGCAGTACTTC
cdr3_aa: CASREMDRGLRYEQYF

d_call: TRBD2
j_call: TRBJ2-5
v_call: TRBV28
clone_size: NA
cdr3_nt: TGTGCCAGCAGTTTACAGCGGGGGCTCCAAGAGACCCAGTACTTC
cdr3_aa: CASSLQRGLQETQYF

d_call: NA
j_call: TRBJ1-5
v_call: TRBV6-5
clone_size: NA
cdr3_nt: TGTGCCAGCAGTTACTCGCGTCTAAGCAATCAGCCCCAGCATTTT
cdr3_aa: CASSYSRLSNQPQHF

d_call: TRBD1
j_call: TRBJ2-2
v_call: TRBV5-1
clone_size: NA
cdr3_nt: TGCGCCAGCAGCTTGGCAGGGACAGGGAACACCGGGGAGCTGTTTTTT
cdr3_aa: CASSLAGTGNTGELFF

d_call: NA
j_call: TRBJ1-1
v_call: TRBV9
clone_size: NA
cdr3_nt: TGTGCCAGCAGCGTAAGGAGGGGCACTGAAGCTTTCTTT
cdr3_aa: CASSVRRGTEAFF

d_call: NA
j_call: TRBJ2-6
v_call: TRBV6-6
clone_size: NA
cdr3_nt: TGTGCCAGCTCGGGCTCTGGGGCCAACGTCCTGACTTTC
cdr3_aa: CASSGSGANVLTF

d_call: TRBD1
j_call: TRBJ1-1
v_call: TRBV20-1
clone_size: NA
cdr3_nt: TGCAGTGCTAGTACCACAGGGACAGGGGGCTTAGCTTTCTTT
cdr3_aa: CSASTTGTGGLAFF

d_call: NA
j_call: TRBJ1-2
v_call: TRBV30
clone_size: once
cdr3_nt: TGTGCCTGGAGTGGGAGTGGCTATGGCTACACCTTC
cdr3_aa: CAWSGSGYGYTF

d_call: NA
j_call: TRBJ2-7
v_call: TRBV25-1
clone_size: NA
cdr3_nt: TGTGCCAGCAGTGCGGACAGATACGAGCAGTACTTC
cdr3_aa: CASSADRYEQYF

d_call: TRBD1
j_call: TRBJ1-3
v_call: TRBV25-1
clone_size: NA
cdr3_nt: TGTGCCAGCAGTGCGGTGGACAGGCGCACCATATATTTT
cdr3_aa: CASSAVDRRTIYF

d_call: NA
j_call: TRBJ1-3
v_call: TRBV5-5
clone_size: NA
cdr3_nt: TGTGCCAGCAGCCCTGTTCCTGGAAACACCATATATTTT
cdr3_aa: CASSPVPGNTIYF

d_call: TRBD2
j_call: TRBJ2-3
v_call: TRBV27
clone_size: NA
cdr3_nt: TGTGCCAGCAGCCTATCTAGCGGGAATACGCAGTATTTT
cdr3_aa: CASSLSSGNTQYF

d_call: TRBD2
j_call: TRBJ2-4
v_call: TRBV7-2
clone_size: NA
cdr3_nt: TGTGCCAGCAGCTTAGGTTTACTAGCGGGTACGCTAGCCAAAAACATTCAGTACTTC
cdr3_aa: CASSLGLLAGTLAKNIQYF

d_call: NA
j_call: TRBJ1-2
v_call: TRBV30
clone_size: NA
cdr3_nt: TGTGCCTGGATGAGTGGGAGTTGGATAGGCACCTTC
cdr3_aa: CAWMSGSWIGTF

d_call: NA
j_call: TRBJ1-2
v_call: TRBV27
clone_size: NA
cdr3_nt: TGTGCCAGCAGTTTGAACCGGAGCTACGGCTACACCTTC
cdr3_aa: CASSLNRSYGYTF